These 24 T cell receptor beta chains came from one sample sequenced in a study of shared clonotypes between healthy human individuals. The protocol was immunoSEQ multiplex PCR, while the TCRdb copy is restricted to in-frame clones and leaves out a portion. The sample consists of about 1 million clones, 65% to 75% of them appearing once. Material: memory CD4+ T cells sorted from blood. The subset was: CD45RA-negative fraction. These receptors all come from a man in his late teens or twenties in good health.

The CDR3 sequence: CASSLPLSGTEAFF. CDR3 nucleotides: TGTGCCAGCAGCTTGCCCCTAAGCGGCACTGAAGCTTTCTTT. The chain has TRBV5-4 and TRBJ1-1; D gene unclear. The CDR3 runs to 14 residues. V was trimmed by 1 base and J by 4 bases, leaving 11 bases between them. CDR1 is SGHNT and CDR2 is YYREEE in the germline V gene (reference sequence).

The chain has TRBV4-3 and TRBJ2-2; 7 bases align to TRBD2. Germline V gives CDR1 LGHNA, CDR2 YSLEER. The trim removed 0 bases at V and 1 base at J, leaving 2 bases unmatched. The CDR3 has 16 residues. In DNA form, the CDR3 reads TGCGCCAGCAGCCAAGAGGGCGGGAGGAACACCGGGGAGCTGTTTTTT. It encodes CASSQEGGRNTGELFF.

The chain links TRBV7-2 to TRBJ2-1; TRBD2 agrees at 7 bases. V shed 5 bases and J 7 bases; nucleotides not matched to a gene: 11. The CDR3 has 15 residues. Per germline, CDR1 SGHTA and CDR2 FQGNSA. The CDR3 reads CASSRDYLLGNEQFF. CDR3 nucleotide sequence: TGTGCCAGCAGCCGGGACTATCTTCTAGGGAATGAGCAGTTCTTC. Variable domain in full (rest from reference TRBV7-2 and TRBJ2-1): GAGVSQSPSNKVTEKGKDVELRCDPISGHTALYWYRQSLGQGLEFLIYFQGNSAPDKSGLPSDRFSAERTGGSVSTLTIQRTQQEDSAVYLCASSRDYLLGNEQFFGPGTRLTVL.

The CDR3 here is CASSQDISPSYNEQFF. Here the CDR3 DNA reads TGCGCCAGCAGCCAAGATATTAGTCCCTCCTACAATGAGCAGTTCTTC. V usage is TRBV4-3 and J usage is TRBJ2-1; D is ambiguous. Germline lookup yields CDR1 LGHNA and CDR2 YSLEER. V lost 0 bases and J 0 bases, leaving 9 bases between the germline ends. The CDR3 runs to 16 residues.

This clone appeared once. The chain carries TRBV7-9 and TRBJ2-4; D perhaps matches TRBD1 (5 bases). Germline lookup yields CDR1 SEHNR and CDR2 FQNEAQ (reference sequence). The ends were cut back, 5 bases at V and 5 bases at J, with 28 bases in the middle. There are 19 residues in the CDR3. The CDR3 DNA sequence: TGTGCCAGCAGCCCCGGACACGGACGTCGGACCCCTGATCAAAACATTCAGTACTTC. Its protein is CASSPGHGRRTPDQNIQYF. The full variable domain, rest sourced from reference TRBV7-9 and TRBJ2-4, is DTGVSQNPRHKITKRGQNVTFRCDPISEHNRLYWYRQTLGQGPEFLTYFQNEAQLEKSRLLSDRFSAERPKGSFSTLEIQRTEQGDSAMYLCASSPGHGRRTPDQNIQYFGAGTRLSVL.

This chain connects TRBV7-9 to TRBJ1-1; possibly TRBD1 for D (5 bases). The CDR3 loop spans 13 amino acids. The V gene's germline CDR1 is SEHNR and CDR2 FQNEAQ (reference sequence). Trimming cost V 10 bases and J 1 base, with 13 bases left between them. DNA of the CDR3: TGTGCCACCTCGGGGGGTTCGAACACTGAAGCTTTCTTT. It is translated as CATSGGSNTEAFF.

The chain combines TRBV6-5 with TRBJ1-2, with 9 positions matching TRBD1. V shed 2 bases, J shed 2 bases, and the junction held 3 bases outside the gene matches. The CDR3 is 15 residues long. CDR1 is MNHEY and CDR2 is SVGAGI in the germline V gene. This CDR3 is CASSYKDRGNYGYTF. In DNA, the CDR3 is TGTGCCAGCAGTTACAAGGACAGGGGAAACTATGGCTACACCTTC.

This clone has a handful of counts. The CDR3 reads CASSSNRDRYEQYF. As DNA, the CDR3 is TGTGCCAGCAGTTCAAACCGGGACCGATACGAGCAGTACTTC. The chain is built from TRBV27 and TRBJ2-7; D is perhaps TRBD1 or TRBD2 (5 bases each). Trimming stripped 4 bases from V and 4 bases from J, with 14 bases between. The CDR3 runs 14 residues. CDR1 and CDR2 (germline): MNHEY, SMNVEV (reference sequence).

The chain couples TRBV6-5 to TRBJ1-2, with D uncertain. CDR1 is MNHEY and CDR2 is SVGAGI in the germline V gene. The CDR3 runs to 13 residues. V shed 0 bases and J shed 6 bases, with 8 bases lying between them. Written as DNA, the CDR3 is TGTGCCAGCAGTTACTCTTCGGCTGATGGCTACACCTTC. This translates into CASSYSSADGYTF.

V and J are TRBV4-1 and TRBJ1-3; D gene unclear. With 1 base removed from V and 2 bases from J, the gap between germline ends came to 0 bases. The CDR3 is made up of 12 amino acids. Germline V gene sequence: CDR1 MGHRA, CDR2 YSYEKL. CDR3 in amino acids: CASSQAGNTIYF. DNA for the CDR3: TGCGCCAGCAGCCAAGCTGGAAACACCATATATTTT.

A word on this clone: This CDR3 is also generated by other DNA sequences in the sample. V and J are TRBV6-6 and TRBJ2-5; possibly TRBD2 for D (5 bases). V dropped 6 bases and J dropped 5 bases, with 13 bases sitting between them. This CDR3 has 13 residues. Germline V gene data show CDR1 as MNHNY and CDR2 as SVGAGI (reference sequence). In nucleotides, the CDR3 is TGTGCCAGCAGCCAAACTAGGCGGGAGACCCAGTACTTC. Protein product: CASSQTRRETQYF.

Of note for this clone: Germline and junction disagree at one end, which may indicate a read error. The rearrangement uses TRBV7-2 and TRBJ2-3; D assignment may be TRBD1 or TRBD2 (7 bases each). CDR3 length equals 15 residues. Per germline, CDR1 SGHTA and CDR2 FQGNSA. The CDR3 is CASYLGGGGPLRWHF. CDR3 coding DNA: TGTGCCAGCTATCTGGGAGGGGGCGGTCCCCTAAGATGGCATTTT.

The chain joins TRBV7-9 to TRBJ2-3, with a tentative D call TRBD2 (5 bases). The length of the CDR3 is 14 residues. Per germline, CDR1 SEHNR and CDR2 FQNEAQ (reference sequence). V was clipped by 5 bases and J by 4 bases, with 13 bases between them. CDR3 residues: CASSRDTDSDTQYF. The CDR3 nucleotides are TGTGCCAGCAGCCGCGATACGGACTCAGATACGCAGTATTTT.

This CDR3 reads CASSLAGGVTGELFF. CDR3 nucleotides: TGTGCCAGCAGCTTGGCTGGAGGGGTTACCGGGGAGCTGTTTTTT. J is TRBJ2-2 and V is TRBV5-6; tentatively, D is TRBD2 (6 bases). Per germline, CDR1 SGHDT and CDR2 YYEEEE. This CDR3 has 15 amino acids. Trimming shortened V by 0 bases and J by 5 bases, and 11 bases separated the two germline ends.

Notes on this clone: The sample holds other DNA sequences that translate to the same CDR3. V and J are TRBV9 and TRBJ2-2; D gene unclear. The CDR3 is 12 amino acids. Deletions cut 4 bases from V and 2 bases from J, with 3 bases between. Germline V gives CDR1 SGDLS, CDR2 YYNGEE. This chain's CDR3 is CASSLNTGELFF. The CDR3 nucleotides read TGTGCCAGCAGCCTTAACACCGGGGAGCTGTTTTTT.

This clone was recorded once. The genes are TRBV7-2 and TRBJ2-5; tentatively, D is TRBD2 (5 bases). Germline CDR1 and CDR2: SGHTA and FQGNSA. V was shortened by 3 bases and J by 0 bases, with 8 bases between the two germline ends. This CDR3 is built from 14 residues. CDR3 in amino acids: CASSFQADQETQYF. In DNA, the CDR3 is TGTGCCAGCAGCTTCCAAGCGGACCAAGAGACCCAGTACTTC. Together with reference TRBV7-2 and TRBJ2-5, the CDR3 gives the full variable domain: GAGVSQSPSNKVTEKGKDVELRCDPISGHTALYWYRQSLGQGLEFLIYFQGNSAPDKSGLPSDRFSAERTGGSVSTLTIQRTQQEDSAVYLCASSFQADQETQYFGPGTRLLVL.

V usage is TRBV18 and J usage is TRBJ2-7; TRBD1 matches 12 bases. J gave up 4 bases and V 3 bases, and 22 bases lay outside the gene matches. The CDR3 runs to 21 residues. CDR1 is KGHSH and CDR2 is LQKENI in the germline V gene. The CDR3, as DNA: TGTGCCAGCTCACCCTTAATCGGCCCGGGACAGGGGGCAGGGGGAAAATACGAGCAGTACTTC. It specifies CASSPLIGPGQGAGGKYEQYF.

V is TRBV28 and J is TRBJ2-7; a possible D gene is TRBD1 (6 bases). The CDR3 runs 11 residues. V lost 7 bases and J lost 3, with 7 bases in between. Germline-derived CDR1 and CDR2 are MDHEN and SYDVKM. The CDR3, as DNA: TGTGCCAGCAACAGGGACTACGAGCAGTACTTC. It translates to CASNRDYEQYF.

The CDR3 is CAWSHNREQYF. As DNA, the CDR3 is TGTGCCTGGAGTCACAACAGGGAGCAGTACTTC. The chain couples TRBV30 to TRBJ2-5; TRBD1 might be the D (6 bases). Germline lookup yields CDR1 GTSNPN and CDR2 SVGIG (reference sequence). The CDR3 runs to 11 residues. The V end was cut by 2 bases, the J end by 11 bases, with 12 bases between.

The CDR3, as DNA: TGCGCCAGCAGCCAGATGCAGGGCACAGATACGCAGTATTTT. It yields the protein CASSQMQGTDTQYF. This sequence joins TRBV4-1 and TRBJ2-3; D is unclear. The V and J ends lost 3 bases and 1 base respectively, with 8 bases between them. The length of the CDR3 is 14 residues. Germline loops: CDR1 MGHRA, CDR2 YSYEKL.

About this clone: The identical CDR3 is also encoded by other nucleotide sequences in the sample. The chain has TRBV18 and TRBJ2-5, with 8 bases lining up with TRBD1. V lost 2 bases to trimming and J lost 4 bases; unmatched junction nucleotides: 6. The CDR3 is made up of 15 amino acids. Germline V gene sequence: CDR1 KGHSH, CDR2 LQKENI. The CDR3, as DNA: TGTGCCAGCTCACCAAGACAGGGGAGCGGAGAGACCCAGTACTTC. Translation gives CASSPRQGSGETQYF.

In this sample, this clone turned up a few times. This rearrangement joins TRBV5-1 to TRBJ2-7, with D perhaps matching TRBD1 (5 bases). Per the germline V gene, CDR1 is SGHRS and CDR2 is YFSETQ. The V end lost 0 bases, the J end lost 10 bases, and 8 bases lay between the germline ends. The CDR3 spans 11 residues. The CDR3 loop reads CASSLEGIQYF. DNA for the CDR3: TGCGCCAGCAGCTTGGAGGGGATACAGTACTTC. Variable domain in full (rest from reference TRBV5-1 and TRBJ2-7): KAGVTQTPRYLIKTRGQQVTLSCSPISGHRSVSWYQQTPGQGLQFLFEYFSETQRNKGNFPGRFSGRQFSNSRSEMNVSTLELGDSALYLCASSLEGIQYFGPGTRLTVT.

This chain joins TRBV10-3 and TRBJ1-1; maybe TRBD1 (6 bases). CDR3 length: 12 amino acids. Germline CDR1 reads ENHRY; CDR2 reads SYGVKD. V shed 3 bases and J shed 9 bases, with 11 bases lying between them. CDR3 DNA sequence: TGTGCCATCAGTGACTCAACAGGGAAAGCTTTCTTT. It is translated as CAISDSTGKAFF.

The J gene is TRBJ2-3, the V gene TRBV6-6; maybe TRBD2 (5 bases). Germline CDR1 MNHNY, CDR2 SVGAGI (reference sequence). V was cut by 6 bases and J by 4 bases, with 17 bases left in between. This CDR3 is built from 15 residues. The CDR3: CASSGGEGVADTQYF. The CDR3, as DNA: TGTGCCAGCAGCGGCGGAGAGGGTGTGGCAGATACGCAGTATTTT.